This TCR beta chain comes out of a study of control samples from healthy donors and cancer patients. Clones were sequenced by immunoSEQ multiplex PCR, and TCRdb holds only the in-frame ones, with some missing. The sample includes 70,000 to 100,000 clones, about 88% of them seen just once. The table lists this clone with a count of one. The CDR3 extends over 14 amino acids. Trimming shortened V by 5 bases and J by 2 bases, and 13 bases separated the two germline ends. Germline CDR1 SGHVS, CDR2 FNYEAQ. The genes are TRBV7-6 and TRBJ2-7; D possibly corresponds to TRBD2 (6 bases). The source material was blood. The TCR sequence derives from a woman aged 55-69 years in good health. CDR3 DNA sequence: TGTGCCAGCAGCCCTGGGACTTCAGCCTACGAGCAGTACTTC. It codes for CASSPGTSAYEQYF.